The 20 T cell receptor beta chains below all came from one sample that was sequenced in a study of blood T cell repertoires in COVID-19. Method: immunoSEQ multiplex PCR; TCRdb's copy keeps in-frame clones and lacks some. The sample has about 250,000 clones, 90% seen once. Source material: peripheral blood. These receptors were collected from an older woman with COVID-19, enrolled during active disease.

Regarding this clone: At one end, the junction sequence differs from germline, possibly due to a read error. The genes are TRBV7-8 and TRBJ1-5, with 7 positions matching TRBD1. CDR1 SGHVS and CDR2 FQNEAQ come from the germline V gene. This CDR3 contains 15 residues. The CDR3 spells CASSLEQGYNQLQHF. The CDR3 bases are TGTGCCAGCAGCTTAGAACAGGGGTACAATCAGCTCCAGCATTTT. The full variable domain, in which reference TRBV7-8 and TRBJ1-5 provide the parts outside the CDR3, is GAGVSQSPRYKVAKRGQDVALRCDPISGHVSLFWYQQALGQGPEFLTYFQNEAQLDKSGLPSDRFFAERPEGSVSTLKIQRTQQEDSAVYLCASSLEQGYNQLQHFGDGTRLSIL.

The CDR3 sequence is CASITGKGEKLFF. The CDR3 DNA reads TGTGCCAGCATTACAGGGAAGGGGGAAAAACTGTTTTTT. The gene calls are TRBV2 and TRBJ1-4; TRBD1 might be the D (6 bases). The length of the CDR3 is 13 residues. Germline values: CDR1 SNHLY, CDR2 FYNNEI. Trimming pared 7 bases from V and 8 bases from J, leaving 14 bases between.

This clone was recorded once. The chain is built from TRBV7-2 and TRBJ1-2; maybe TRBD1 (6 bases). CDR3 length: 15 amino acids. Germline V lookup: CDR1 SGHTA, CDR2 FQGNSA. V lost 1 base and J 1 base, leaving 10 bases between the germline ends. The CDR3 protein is CASSLGTAFNYGYTF. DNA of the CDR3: TGTGCCAGCAGCTTAGGGACAGCTTTTAACTATGGCTACACCTTC. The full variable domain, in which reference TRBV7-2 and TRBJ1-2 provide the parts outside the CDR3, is GAGVSQSPSNKVTEKGKDVELRCDPISGHTALYWYRQSLGQGLEFLIYFQGNSAPDKSGLPSDRFSAERTGGSVSTLTIQRTQQEDSAVYLCASSLGTAFNYGYTFGSGTRLTVV.

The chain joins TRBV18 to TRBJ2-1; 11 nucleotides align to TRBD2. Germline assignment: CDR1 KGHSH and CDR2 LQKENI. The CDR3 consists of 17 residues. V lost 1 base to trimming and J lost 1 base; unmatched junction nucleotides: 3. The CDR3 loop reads CASSPRTSGLSYNEQFF. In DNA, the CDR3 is TGTGCCAGCTCACCACGGACTAGCGGGTTATCCTACAATGAGCAGTTCTTC.

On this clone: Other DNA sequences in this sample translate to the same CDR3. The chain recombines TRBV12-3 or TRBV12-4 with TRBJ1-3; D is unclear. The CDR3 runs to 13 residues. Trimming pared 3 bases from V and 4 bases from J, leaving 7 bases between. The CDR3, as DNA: TGTGCCAGCAGTTTTTCCTCGGGAAACACCATATATTTT. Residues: CASSFSSGNTIYF.

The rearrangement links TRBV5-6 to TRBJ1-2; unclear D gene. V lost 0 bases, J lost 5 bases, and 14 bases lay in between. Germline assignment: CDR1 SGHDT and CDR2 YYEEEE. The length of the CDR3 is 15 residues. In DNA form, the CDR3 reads TGTGCCAGCAGCTTGGGGCAGGCCTTTCAATATGGCTACACCTTC. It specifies CASSLGQAFQYGYTF.

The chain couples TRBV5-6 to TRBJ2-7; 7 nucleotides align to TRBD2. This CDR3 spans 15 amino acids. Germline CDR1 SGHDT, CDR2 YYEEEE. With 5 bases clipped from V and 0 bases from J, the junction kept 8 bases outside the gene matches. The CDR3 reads CASRISGGSSYEQYF. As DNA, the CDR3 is TGTGCCAGCAGAATCTCCGGGGGGAGCTCCTACGAGCAGTACTTC. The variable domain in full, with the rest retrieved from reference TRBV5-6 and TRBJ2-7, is DAGVTQSPTHLIKTRGQQVTLRCSPKSGHDTVSWYQQALGQGPQFIFQYYEEEERQRGNFPDRFSGHQFPNYSSELNVNALLLGDSALYLCASRISGGSSYEQYFGPGTRLTVT.

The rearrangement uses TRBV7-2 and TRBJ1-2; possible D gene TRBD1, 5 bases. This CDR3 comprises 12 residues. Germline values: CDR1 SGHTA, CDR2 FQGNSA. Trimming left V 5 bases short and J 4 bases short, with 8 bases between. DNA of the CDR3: TGTGCCAGCAGCCCGACAGTCTATGGCTACACCTTC. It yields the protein CASSPTVYGYTF.

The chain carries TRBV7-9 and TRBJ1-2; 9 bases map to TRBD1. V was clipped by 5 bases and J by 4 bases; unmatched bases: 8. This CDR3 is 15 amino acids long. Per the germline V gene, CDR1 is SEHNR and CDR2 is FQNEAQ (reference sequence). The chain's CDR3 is CASSLSSTGGYGYTF. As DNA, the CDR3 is TGTGCCAGCAGCCTGTCTTCGACAGGGGGCTATGGCTACACCTTC.

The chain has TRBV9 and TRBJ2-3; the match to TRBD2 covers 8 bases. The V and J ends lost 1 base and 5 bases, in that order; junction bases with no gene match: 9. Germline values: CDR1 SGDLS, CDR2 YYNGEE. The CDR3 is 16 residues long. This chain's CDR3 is CASSVTPGGSRDTQYF. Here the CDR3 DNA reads TGTGCCAGCAGCGTAACCCCGGGGGGGTCTAGAGATACGCAGTATTTT.

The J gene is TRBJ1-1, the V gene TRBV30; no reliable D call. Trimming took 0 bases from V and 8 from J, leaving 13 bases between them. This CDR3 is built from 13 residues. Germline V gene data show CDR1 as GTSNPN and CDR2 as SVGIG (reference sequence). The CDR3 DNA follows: TGTGCCTGGAGTGTCGGTGTCTCCCCCGAAGCTTTCTTT. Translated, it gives CAWSVGVSPEAFF.

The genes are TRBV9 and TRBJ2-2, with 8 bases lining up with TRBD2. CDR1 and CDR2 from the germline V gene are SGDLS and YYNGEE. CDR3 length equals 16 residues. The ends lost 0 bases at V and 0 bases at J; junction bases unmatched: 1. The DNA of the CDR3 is TGTGCCAGCAGCGTAGCTAGCGGGCCGAACACCGGGGAGCTGTTTTTT. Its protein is CASSVASGPNTGELFF.

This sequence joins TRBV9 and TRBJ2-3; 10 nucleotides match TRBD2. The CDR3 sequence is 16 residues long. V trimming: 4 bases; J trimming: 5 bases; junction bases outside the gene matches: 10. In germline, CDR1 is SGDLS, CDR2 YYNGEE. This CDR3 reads CASSKQRGGRGDTQYF. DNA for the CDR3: TGTGCCAGCAGCAAACAGCGGGGGGGCCGGGGAGATACGCAGTATTTT.

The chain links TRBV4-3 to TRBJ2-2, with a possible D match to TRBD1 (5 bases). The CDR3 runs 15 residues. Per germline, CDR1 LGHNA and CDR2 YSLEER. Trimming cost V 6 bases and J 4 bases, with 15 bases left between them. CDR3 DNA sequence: TGCGCCAGCAGTCCAGGGTCCTCCCTCACCGGGGAGCTGTTTTTT. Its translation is CASSPGSSLTGELFF.

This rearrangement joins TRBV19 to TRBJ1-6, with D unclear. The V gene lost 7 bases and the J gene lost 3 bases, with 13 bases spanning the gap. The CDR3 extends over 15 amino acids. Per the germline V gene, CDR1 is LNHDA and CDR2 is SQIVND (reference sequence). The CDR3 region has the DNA TGTGCCAGTATGGGCAGGCGGGACTATAATTCACCCCTCCACTTT. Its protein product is CASMGRRDYNSPLHF.

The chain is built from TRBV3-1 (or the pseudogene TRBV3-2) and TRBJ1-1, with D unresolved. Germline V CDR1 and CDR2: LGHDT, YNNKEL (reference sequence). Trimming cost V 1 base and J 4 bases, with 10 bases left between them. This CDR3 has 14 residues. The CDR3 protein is CASSQVPFGTEAFF. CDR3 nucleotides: TGTGCCAGCAGCCAAGTCCCCTTCGGCACTGAAGCTTTCTTT.

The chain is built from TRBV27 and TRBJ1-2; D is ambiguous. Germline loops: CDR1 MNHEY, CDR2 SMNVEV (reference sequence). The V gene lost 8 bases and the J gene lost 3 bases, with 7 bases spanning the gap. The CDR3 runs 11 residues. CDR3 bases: TGTGCCAGCGGCCTCGACTATGGCTACACCTTC. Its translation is CASGLDYGYTF.

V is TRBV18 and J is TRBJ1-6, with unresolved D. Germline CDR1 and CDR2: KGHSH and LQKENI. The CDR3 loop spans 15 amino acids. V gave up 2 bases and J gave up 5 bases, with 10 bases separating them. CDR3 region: CASSPAISDNSPLHF. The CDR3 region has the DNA TGTGCCAGCTCACCAGCCATCTCGGATAATTCACCCCTCCACTTT.

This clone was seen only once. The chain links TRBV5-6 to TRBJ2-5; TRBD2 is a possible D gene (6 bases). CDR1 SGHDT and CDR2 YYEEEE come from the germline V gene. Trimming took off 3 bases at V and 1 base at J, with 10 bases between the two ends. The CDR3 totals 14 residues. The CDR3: CASSSGVLQETQYF. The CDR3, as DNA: TGTGCCAGCAGCTCGGGGGTCCTCCAAGAGACCCAGTACTTC.

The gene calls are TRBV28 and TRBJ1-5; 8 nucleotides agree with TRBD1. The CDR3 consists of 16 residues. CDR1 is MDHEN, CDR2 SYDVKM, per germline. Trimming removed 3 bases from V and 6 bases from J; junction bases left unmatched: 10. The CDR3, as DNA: TGTGCCAGCAGTTTTGGGGGGAGGACAGGGTTTCAGCCCCAGCATTTT. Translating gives CASSFGGRTGFQPQHF.